What follows are 20 T cell receptor beta chains derived from one specimen sequenced in a study of T cell responses to AZD1222 COVID-19 vaccine. The repertoire was sequenced with immunoSEQ multiplex PCR; TCRdb's copy has only in-frame clones and lacks some. The table shows around 100,000 clones, with nearly 95% occurring only once. The sample in question was peripheral blood, obtained on day 0 of AZD1222 vaccination. The receptors stem from an adult in good health.

The chain employs TRBV7-2 and TRBJ1-1; 8 bases are shared with TRBD1. Germline-derived CDR1 and CDR2 are SGHTA and FQGNSA. CDR3 length equals 15 residues. V was pared by 5 bases and J by 8 bases, with 13 bases of the junction left unmatched. The CDR3: CASSNRGGQGGEAFF. As DNA, the CDR3 is TGTGCCAGCAGCAATAGGGGAGGACAGGGTGGGGAAGCTTTCTTT.

CDR3 DNA sequence: TGTGCCAGCAGCTTTGGAAGTGGGACAGGGAGTCGGTCGTACAATCAGCCCCAGCATTTT. It encodes CASSFGSGTGSRSYNQPQHF. This chain uses TRBV5-5 with TRBJ1-5; 9 nucleotides agree with TRBD1. V lost 2 bases to trimming and J lost 3 bases; unmatched junction nucleotides: 18. This CDR3 spans 20 amino acids. Germline V gene sequence: CDR1 SGHKS, CDR2 YYEKEE (reference sequence).

This chain uses TRBV19 with TRBJ2-7, with 9 bases aligning to TRBD1. V lost 5 bases to trimming and J lost 0 bases; unmatched junction nucleotides: 2. CDR1 is LNHDA and CDR2 is SQIVND in the germline V gene (reference sequence). This CDR3 contains 14 residues. CDR3 in amino acids: CASSSDRGSYEQYF. For the CDR3, the DNA is TGTGCCAGTAGTTCGGACAGGGGCTCCTACGAGCAGTACTTC.

The gene calls are TRBV7-6 and TRBJ2-1; 7 bases map to TRBD1. The CDR3 spans 16 residues. The ends lost 5 bases at V and 6 bases at J; junction bases unmatched: 13. Germline CDR1 reads SGHVS; CDR2 reads FNYEAQ. The CDR3 loop reads CASSARQGSKFNEQFF. CDR3 DNA sequence: TGTGCCAGCAGCGCCAGACAGGGATCTAAATTCAATGAGCAGTTCTTC.

This clone was counted a few times. The chain joins TRBV19 to TRBJ2-1, with D perhaps matching TRBD2 (5 bases). V lost 5 bases, J lost 10 bases, and 15 bases lay in between. The CDR3 covers 13 residues. CDR1 and CDR2 from the germline V gene are LNHDA and SQIVND (reference sequence). The CDR3 reads CASSSHAGGEQFF. CDR3 coding DNA: TGTGCCAGTAGTTCCCACGCGGGCGGCGAGCAGTTCTTC. The full variable domain, rest sourced from reference TRBV19 and TRBJ2-1, is DGGITQSPKYLFRKEGQNVTLSCEQNLNHDAMYWYRQDPGQGLRLIYYSQIVNDFQKGDIAEGYSVSREKKESFPLTVTSAQKNPTAFYLCASSSHAGGEQFFGPGTRLTVL.

This chain joins TRBV3-1 (or the pseudogene TRBV3-2) and TRBJ2-7; 8 bases fit TRBD1. This CDR3 has 13 residues. V was pared by 3 bases and J by 7 bases, with 5 bases of the junction left unmatched. The germline gives CDR1 LGHDT, CDR2 YNNKEL (reference sequence). CDR3 nucleotides: TGTGCCAGCAGCCAGGACAGGGCCGAGGAGCAGTACTTC. It encodes CASSQDRAEEQYF.

CDR3 loop: CASRRERRSSEQYF. The DNA of the CDR3 is TGTGCCAGCAGGCGGGAGCGACGGAGTTCCGAGCAGTACTTC. This chain uses TRBV6-5 with TRBJ2-7; 7 nucleotides match TRBD2. The V and J ends lost 6 bases and 6 bases, in that order; junction bases with no gene match: 11. The CDR3 totals 14 residues. CDR1 MNHEY and CDR2 SVGAGI come from the germline V gene.

The J gene is TRBJ1-1, the V gene TRBV5-6, with 9 positions matching TRBD1. V trimming: 0 bases; J trimming: 4 bases; junction bases outside the gene matches: 1. Germline V gene data show CDR1 as SGHDT and CDR2 as YYEEEE. The length of the CDR3 is 14 residues. The chain's CDR3 is CASSLVDRGTEAFF. The DNA for the CDR3 is TGTGCCAGCAGCTTGGTGGACAGGGGCACTGAAGCTTTCTTT.

The rearrangement uses TRBV27 and TRBJ2-7; possibly TRBD2 for D (6 bases). The germline CDR1 and CDR2 sequences are MNHEY and SMNVEV (reference sequence). The CDR3 is 13 residues long. The germline V and J ends were trimmed by 8 bases and 7 bases, with 18 bases remaining between them. The CDR3 reads CASLKLGLPEQYF. The CDR3 DNA is TGTGCCAGCCTCAAACTGGGACTCCCAGAGCAGTACTTC.

In this sample, this clone turned up once. V usage is TRBV7-8 and J usage is TRBJ1-2; D not certain. V was shortened by 5 bases and J by 2 bases, with 9 bases between the two germline ends. There are 13 residues in the CDR3. Germline values: CDR1 SGHVS, CDR2 FQNEAQ. The CDR3 spells CASSPEVNYGYTF. For the CDR3, the DNA is TGTGCCAGCAGCCCGGAAGTGAACTATGGCTACACCTTC.

The chain combines TRBV9 with TRBJ2-2, with D uncertain. CDR3 length: 13 amino acids. V shed 1 base and J shed 6 bases, with 7 bases lying between them. Germline loops: CDR1 SGDLS, CDR2 YYNGEE. CDR3 nucleotide sequence: TGTGCCAGCAGCGTATCTGGGTCCGGGGAGCTGTTTTTT. It is translated as CASSVSGSGELFF.

The chain links TRBV28 to TRBJ1-4; D may be TRBD1 (5 bases). Trimming shortened V by 5 bases and J by 4 bases, and 14 bases separated the two germline ends. CDR3 length: 15 residues. Per germline, CDR1 MDHEN and CDR2 SYDVKM. CDR3 amino acids: CASSTLGGSNEKLFF. CDR3 in DNA: TGTGCCAGCAGTACACTGGGGGGTAGTAATGAAAAACTGTTTTTT. The full variable domain, rest sourced from reference TRBV28 and TRBJ1-4, is DVKVTQSSRYLVKRTGEKVFLECVQDMDHENMFWYRQDPGLGLRLIYFSYDVKMKEKGDIPEGYSVSREKKERFSLILESASTNQTSMYLCASSTLGGSNEKLFFGSGTQLSVL.

The V and J genes are TRBV6-6 and TRBJ1-1; 8 nucleotides agree with TRBD1. With V trimmed by 4 bases and J by 6 bases, 4 bases remained unmatched. This CDR3 comprises 13 residues. Germline CDR1 reads MNHNY; CDR2 reads SVGAGI (reference sequence). The DNA for the CDR3 is TGTGCCAGCAGTTTTGGACAGGGCCCTGAAGCTTTCTTT. It encodes CASSFGQGPEAFF.

The chain is built from TRBV18 and TRBJ1-6, with TRBD1 matching 8 bases. The trim removed 3 bases at V and 7 bases at J, leaving 20 bases unmatched. CDR1 KGHSH and CDR2 LQKENI come from the germline V gene. This CDR3 is 20 amino acids long. This chain's CDR3 is CASSPQSPFGQGGLNSPLHF. The CDR3 coding sequence is TGTGCCAGCTCACCGCAATCACCCTTCGGACAGGGTGGTTTAAATTCACCCCTCCACTTT.

This rearrangement joins TRBV5-4 to TRBJ1-2; D perhaps matches TRBD1 (6 bases). The germline gives CDR1 SGHNT, CDR2 YYREEE (reference sequence). The V end was cut by 2 bases, the J end by 4 bases, with 12 bases between. CDR3 length: 14 amino acids. This chain's CDR3 is CASSFRGHGYGYTF. The CDR3 coding sequence is TGTGCCAGCAGCTTCCGGGGGCACGGCTATGGCTACACCTTC.

The count of this clone is one. This chain uses TRBV19 with TRBJ2-7; 7 bases are a match to TRBD2. CDR1 LNHDA and CDR2 SQIVND come from the germline V gene (reference sequence). After removal of 5 bases from V and 3 bases from J, the junction contained 7 bases not matched to a gene. This CDR3 has 14 residues. The CDR3 DNA follows: TGTGCCAGTAGTGTCACCGGGACTAACTACGAGCAGTACTTC. Translation: CASSVTGTNYEQYF.

This clone was observed a single time. This sequence joins TRBV9 and TRBJ2-2; D is possibly TRBD2 (6 bases). This CDR3 region has 16 residues. V was clipped by 5 bases and J by 4 bases, with 18 bases between them. Germline CDR1 and CDR2: SGDLS and YYNGEE. The CDR3 region has the DNA TGTGCCAGCAGACCAGGAGGACTGGGGGGCACCGGGGAGCTGTTTTTT. Its protein product is CASRPGGLGGTGELFF.

The V gene is TRBV19, the J gene TRBJ2-3; TRBD2 aligns across 9 bases. The CDR3 covers 15 residues. The trim removed 5 bases at V and 0 bases at J, leaving 3 bases unmatched. Germline loops: CDR1 LNHDA, CDR2 SQIVND (reference sequence). The CDR3: CASSRGLASTDTQYF. The CDR3 DNA reads TGTGCCAGTAGTCGGGGACTAGCTAGCACAGATACGCAGTATTTT.

The gene calls are TRBV28 and TRBJ2-3; TRBD1 is a possible D gene (5 bases). This CDR3 has 14 amino acids. V dropped 3 bases and J dropped 3 bases, with 10 bases sitting between them. Germline lookup yields CDR1 MDHEN and CDR2 SYDVKM. The CDR3 DNA sequence: TGTGCCAGCAGTTTGGGGCAGGGTACAGATACGCAGTATTTT. This sequence encodes CASSLGQGTDTQYF. Drawing the rest from reference TRBV28 and TRBJ2-3, the complete variable domain is DVKVTQSSRYLVKRTGEKVFLECVQDMDHENMFWYRQDPGLGLRLIYFSYDVKMKEKGDIPEGYSVSREKKERFSLILESASTNQTSMYLCASSLGQGTDTQYFGPGTRLTVL.

The chain is built from TRBV3-1 (or the pseudogene TRBV3-2) and TRBJ2-3, with TRBD2 identical over 9 bases. This CDR3 has 14 amino acids. The germline V gene has CDR1 LGHDT and CDR2 YNNKEL (reference sequence). V shed 7 bases, J shed 0 bases, and the junction held 2 bases outside the gene matches. The CDR3 here is CASTTSGSTDTQYF. For the CDR3, the DNA is TGTGCCAGCACCACTAGCGGGAGCACAGATACGCAGTATTTT.